This TCR beta chain was profiled in a study of blood T cell repertoires in COVID-19 (dated by TCRdb to 2020 to 2022). Background on the whole study: Samples from collaborators originated in the United States, Italy and Spain and spanned both the acute and convalescent phases of COVID-19. A de-identified subject ID, COVID-19 status, age in years and sex were almost always included in the sample metadata. The samples were drawn from two sources: the first 160 participants of the ongoing ImmuneRACE study, and 950 to 1,500 subjects contributed by 6 global collaborators. The repertoires were made available in a free public database intended to serve as a resource for research on the immune response to SARS-CoV-2. Subjects who had been exposed to COVID-19, were actively infected with it, or had recovered from it provided the deeply sampled blood TCRbeta repertoires that made up the dataset. Where available, HLA class I and class II types were obtained from metadata supplied by the sample provider rather than from assay-based typing. The prospective study material was composed of cDNA or gDNA derived from T cells, B-cell-depleted T cells, or PBMCs. Here is what the overall study found, with its caveats: The amount of clinical and demographic metadata varied by source and participant and was provided uncurated.

The junction carries 11 bases between V and J, which are trimmed by 10 bases and 3 bases respectively. From the germline V gene, CDR1 is SNHLY and CDR2 is FYNNEI. Measured from the cysteine to the phenylalanine, the CDR3 is 12 residues long. Kept here is only the CDR3 DNA, which spans 36 bases and is read in frame from base 1. The immunoSEQ Assay, a bias-controlled multiplex PCR, was used to amplify TCRbeta CDR3 regions from genomic DNA. The authors' analysis ran thus. Within the assay, amplification of reference gene primers was used to estimate how many nucleated cells each sample contained. Sequence reads were collapsed and filtered to measure the absolute abundance of every unique TCRbeta CDR3 rearrangement. For each sample, productive Simpson clonality was calculated as the square root of Simpson's diversity index over productive rearrangements. Imported from immuneACCESS, the table was reduced by TCRdb to in-frame sequences with V and J called. These copies leave out some clones; in studies compared against another copy, an unresolved V gene accounts for under half, and the cause of the remainder is not known. Clone size and V and J calls were adopted from that table, with D and trimming inferred from the DNA. This sample holds approximately 150,000 clones; about 92% were observed only once. Of the sample, around 1.5% falls within the top ten clones.

With regard to this clone: Its antigen target is currently unknown. Qualities for individual bases were not recorded, and no much larger clone is one base off.

The collaborating institutions used their own protocols to collect whole blood in K2EDTA tubes. Collaborator samples were shipped for TCRbeta analysis as frozen whole blood, isolated PBMCs, or DNA extracted from either sample type. The source of this sequence is a human donor in a cohort sampled during active COVID-19. Sequencing was done on a sample of peripheral blood. This sequence uses TRBV2 and TRBJ2-3; the D gene assignment is ambiguous. The nucleotides are TGTGCCAAACGCGTCGGGACAGATACGCAGTATTTT. Translated, this gives CAKRVGTDTQYF.